Below are 20 T cell receptor beta chains sequenced from a single sample in a study of T cells in Graves' hyperthyroidism and ophthalmopathy. There were TCR beta CDR3 regions amplified from RNA transcripts. Primed by the HTBI set, a first-round RT-PCR was run on the TCR CDR3. MiXCR was run by TCRdb on the multiplex PCR reads, yielding one entry per CDR3 protein. The sample yields some 490,000 distinct CDR3 sequences, 20% to 25% seen once. Specimen: blood. These receptors were collected from a woman between 65 and 79 years old with Graves' ophthalmopathy.

There are a few counts of this clonotype. The chain has TRBV7-3 and TRBJ2-1; 11 nucleotides agree with TRBD2. V was clipped by 0 bases and J by 7 bases; unmatched bases: 5. Germline V CDR1 and CDR2: SGHTA, FQGTGA. The length of the CDR3 is 16 residues. CDR3 in amino acids: CASSLTSGRGRNEQFF. Here the CDR3 DNA reads TGTGCCAGCAGCTTAACTAGCGGGAGGGGACGTAATGAGCAGTTCTTC.

This clonotype has more than one count but fewer than ten. A much larger clone differs from this one at a single base, so this may be a read error. The chain links TRBV6-2 or TRBV6-3 to TRBJ2-2, with a tentative D call TRBD1 (5 bases). This CDR3 region has 13 residues. From germline, CDR1 is MNHEY and CDR2 SVGEGT. The CDR3 sequence: CDPAYIRAGELFF. CDR3 nucleotide sequence: TGTGATCCGGCCTATATCAGGGCCGGGGAGCTGTTTTTT.

This clonotype was counted many times. This sequence joins TRBV28 and TRBJ1-2; a possible D gene is TRBD1 (5 bases). Germline CDR1 MDHEN, CDR2 SYDVKM. V lost 6 bases and J 3 bases, leaving 11 bases between the germline ends. This CDR3 has 13 residues. The CDR3 sequence: CASREGPHYGYTF. The DNA of the CDR3 is TGTGCCAGCAGGGAGGGACCGCACTATGGCTACACCTTC.

This clonotype was picked up a small number of times. The J gene is TRBJ2-7, the V gene TRBV5-1, with 9 positions matching TRBD1. The CDR3 has 13 residues. J was trimmed by 6 bases and V by 5 bases; bases with no gene match: 6. In germline, CDR1 is SGHRS, CDR2 YFSETQ. CDR3 protein: CASSRTGAAEQYF. The DNA of the CDR3 is TGCGCCAGCAGTCGGACAGGGGCGGCCGAGCAGTACTTC.

This clonotype was observed a handful of times. The chain recombines TRBV29-1 with TRBJ2-1; no firm D call. CDR3 length equals 12 residues. Trimming shortened V by 2 bases and J by 11 bases, and 13 bases separated the two germline ends. CDR1 is SQVTM, CDR2 ANQGSEA, per germline. The CDR3 DNA sequence: TGCAGCGTTGAACGTCGACCCGAAAAGCAGTTCTTC. This codes for CSVERRPEKQFF.

This clonotype was detected a few times. The chain recombines TRBV19 with TRBJ2-3; D is uncertain. Trimming left V 2 bases short and J 5 bases short, with 2 bases between. Germline V gives CDR1 LNHDA, CDR2 SQIVND (reference sequence). CDR3 size: 11 residues. The CDR3 is CASSIRDTQYF. CDR3 bases: TGTGCCAGTAGTATAAGAGATACGCAGTATTTT.

This clonotype occurred a few times. The chain carries TRBV19 and TRBJ2-3; TRBD2 matches at 8 bases. Germline V lookup: CDR1 LNHDA, CDR2 SQIVND (reference sequence). The CDR3 contains 15 residues. V lost 9 bases to trimming and J lost 3 bases; unmatched junction nucleotides: 11. The CDR3 sequence: CASFEDSGITDTQYF. DNA for the CDR3: TGTGCCAGCTTCGAGGATAGCGGGATAACAGATACGCAGTATTTT.

In this sample, this clonotype turned up many times. The genes are TRBV12-3 or TRBV12-4 and TRBJ2-3; TRBD2 matches at 10 bases. The V segment lost 7 bases and the J segment 1 base; nucleotides outside the gene matches: 5. The CDR3 is made up of 15 amino acids. The CDR3 sequence: CASNPSGSGTDTQYF. The CDR3 region has the DNA TGTGCCAGCAATCCTAGCGGGAGCGGCACAGATACGCAGTATTTT.

The rearrangement joins TRBV6-2 or TRBV6-3 to TRBJ2-3; TRBD2 aligns across 7 bases. The CDR3 sequence is 16 residues long. CDR1 is MNHEY and CDR2 is SVGEGT in the germline V gene. After removal of 2 bases from V and 6 bases from J, the junction contained 11 bases not matched to a gene. In DNA, the CDR3 is TGTGCCAGCAGTTACCGTCTGGCGGGAGTAAGCGATACGCAGTATTTT. Encoded protein: CASSYRLAGVSDTQYF.

CDR3 loop: CASTKAPRGQNYGYTF. The CDR3 coding sequence is TGTGCCAGCACCAAAGCCCCCAGGGGCCAAAACTATGGCTACACCTTC. The chain employs TRBV6-2 or TRBV6-3 and TRBJ1-2; D may be TRBD1 (6 bases). This CDR3 is built from 16 residues. CDR1 is MNHEY and CDR2 is SVGEGT in the germline V gene. Trimming pared 7 bases from V and 2 bases from J, leaving 20 bases between.

This clonotype was counted at least ten times. This chain connects TRBV30 to TRBJ2-1; perhaps TRBD2 as D (5 bases). With 1 base removed from V and 6 bases from J, the gap between germline ends came to 13 bases. The length of the CDR3 is 14 residues. Germline CDR1 reads GTSNPN; CDR2 reads SVGIG (reference sequence). As DNA, the CDR3 is TGTGCCTGGAGTGACCCCCCTGGGAGCAATGAGCAGTTCTTC. This sequence encodes CAWSDPPGSNEQFF.

This clonotype was seen once. The chain uses TRBV12-3 or TRBV12-4 and TRBJ2-4; no clear D gene. V was clipped by 3 bases and J by 6 bases, with 9 bases between them. The CDR3 runs to 13 residues. DNA for the CDR3: TGTGCCAGCAGTTTTATTGGCGGAAACATTCAGTACTTC. This codes for CASSFIGGNIQYF.

Many counts were recorded for this clonotype. This chain connects TRBV6-1 to TRBJ1-5; TRBD1 might be the D (6 bases). The CDR3 totals 15 residues. The V gene's germline CDR1 is MNHNS and CDR2 SASEGT. The V and J ends lost 6 bases and 0 bases respectively, with 12 bases between them. The CDR3, as DNA: TGTGCCAGCAGCTTGGACAGAGCTAGCAATCAGCCCCAGCATTTT. Translated, it gives CASSLDRASNQPQHF.

In its sample, this clonotype was seen many times. This chain connects TRBV7-3 to TRBJ2-7; the D gene could be TRBD1 or TRBD2 (6 bases each). There are 13 residues in the CDR3. V was trimmed by 2 bases and J by 4 bases, leaving 9 bases between them. CDR1 is SGHTA, CDR2 FQGTGA, per germline. The CDR3 here is CASSLGGQYEQYF. The CDR3, as DNA: TGTGCCAGCAGCTTAGGGGGGCAGTACGAGCAGTACTTC. The full variable domain, its missing parts supplied by reference TRBV7-3 and TRBJ2-7, is GAGVSQTPSNKVTEKGKYVELRCDPISGHTALYWYRQSLGQGPEFLIYFQGTGAADDSGLPNDRFFAVRPEGSVSTLKIQRTERGDSAVYLCASSLGGQYEQYFGPGTRLTVT.

The CDR3 nucleotides are TGCGCCAGCAGCCAAGATCGGGCCACAGATACGCAGTATTTT. Translated: CASSQDRATDTQYF. V is TRBV4-3 and J is TRBJ2-3; D is uncertain. Germline V lookup: CDR1 LGHNA, CDR2 YSLEER. The V gene lost 0 bases and the J gene lost 2 bases, with 6 bases spanning the gap. This CDR3 contains 14 residues.

This clonotype was detected once. A much more abundant neighbour one base away suggests this may be a read error. V and J are TRBV7-3 and TRBJ2-2; 12 bases align to TRBD2. Looked up from germline, CDR1 is SGHTA and CDR2 is FQGTGA. This CDR3 has 15 residues. DNA of the CDR3: TGTGCCAGCAGCCCTAGCGGGAGGGCGAACGGGGGGCTGTTTTTT. Protein sequence: CASSPSGRANGGLFF.

This chain uses TRBV12-3 or TRBV12-4 with TRBJ1-2; 8 bases agree with TRBD1. The junction had 10 bases not matched to a gene; V was cut back by 6 bases and J by 1 base. The CDR3 has 16 residues. The CDR3 is CASSQAGQVNNYGYTF. CDR3 nucleotides: TGTGCCAGCAGCCAAGCGGGACAGGTTAATAACTATGGCTACACCTTC.

This clonotype appeared many times. The genes are TRBV7-9 and TRBJ1-1, with TRBD1 matching over 10 bases. The ends lost 8 bases at V and 6 bases at J; junction bases unmatched: 15. CDR3 length: 16 amino acids. Germline V gene lookup returns CDR1 SEHNR and CDR2 FQNEAQ (reference sequence). The CDR3 loop is CASRPNPLDRGAEAFF. The CDR3 nucleotides read TGTGCCAGCCGTCCTAACCCCTTGGACAGGGGGGCTGAAGCTTTCTTT.

As to this clonotype: A much larger clonotype is one base distant, so this may be a read error. This chain connects TRBV12-3 or TRBV12-4 to TRBJ2-2; D remains unclear. The CDR3 runs to 13 residues. V gave up 2 bases and J gave up 6 bases, with 7 bases separating them. The CDR3 sequence: CASSLTVPGELFF. CDR3 sequence (DNA): TGTGCCAGCAGTTTAACGGTTCCCGGGGAGCTGTTTTTT.

This clonotype turned up a few times. The gene calls are TRBV28 and TRBJ1-5; D remains unclear. V dropped 2 bases and J dropped 5 bases, with 10 bases sitting between them. Germline V gene data show CDR1 as MDHEN and CDR2 as SYDVKM. The CDR3 covers 14 residues. CDR3 amino acids: CASSLRGIYQPQHF. CDR3 coding DNA: TGTGCCAGCAGTTTACGTGGAATCTATCAGCCCCAGCATTTT.